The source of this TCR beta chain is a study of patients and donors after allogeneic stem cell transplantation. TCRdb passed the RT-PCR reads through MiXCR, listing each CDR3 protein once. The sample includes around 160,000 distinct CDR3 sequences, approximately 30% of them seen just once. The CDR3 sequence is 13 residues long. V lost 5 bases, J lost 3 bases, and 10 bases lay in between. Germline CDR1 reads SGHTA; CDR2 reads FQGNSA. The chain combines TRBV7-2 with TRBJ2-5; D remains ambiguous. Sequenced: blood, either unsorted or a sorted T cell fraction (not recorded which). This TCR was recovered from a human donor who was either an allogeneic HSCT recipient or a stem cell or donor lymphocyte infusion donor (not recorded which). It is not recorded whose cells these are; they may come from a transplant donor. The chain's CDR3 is CASSPGRKETQYF. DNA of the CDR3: TGTGCCAGCAGCCCAGGACGGAAAGAGACCCAGTACTTC.